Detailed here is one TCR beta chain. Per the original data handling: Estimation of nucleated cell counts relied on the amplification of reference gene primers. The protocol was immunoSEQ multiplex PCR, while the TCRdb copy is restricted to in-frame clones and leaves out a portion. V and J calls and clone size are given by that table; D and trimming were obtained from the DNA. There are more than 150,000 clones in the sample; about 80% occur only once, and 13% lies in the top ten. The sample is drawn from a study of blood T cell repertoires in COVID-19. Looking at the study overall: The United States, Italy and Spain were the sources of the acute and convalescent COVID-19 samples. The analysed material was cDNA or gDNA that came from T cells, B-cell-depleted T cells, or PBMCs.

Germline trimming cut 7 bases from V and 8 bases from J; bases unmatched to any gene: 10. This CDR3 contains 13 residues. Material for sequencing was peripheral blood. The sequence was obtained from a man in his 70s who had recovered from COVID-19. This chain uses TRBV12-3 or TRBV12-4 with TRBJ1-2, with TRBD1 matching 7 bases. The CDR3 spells CASIRDSLAGYTF. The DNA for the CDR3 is TGTGCCAGCATTCGGGACAGTCTTGCCGGCTACACCTTC.